The present entry profiles one T cell receptor beta chain with its context. This clonotype has at least ten counts. Its antigen is not yet known. The input lacks base qualities; no much larger clone sits a single base away. Receptors were amplified or captured by 5' RACE. Sequencer: Illumina HiSeq 2500. A second roughly 6 to 12 cycle PCR used a sample-barcoded 5' primer and a J-beta primer mix. Each TCR beta cDNA molecule received a unique molecular identifier from a template-switch 5' adaptor carrying 12 random nucleotides. Each sample yielded at least 2.5 million CDR3-containing paired-end reads. First-strand cDNA synthesis was performed from all RNA using the Mint cDNA synthesis kit, with priming by a TRBC-specific oligonucleotide. All cDNA was treated with uracil-DNA glycosylase and then went through a first 18-cycle PCR with the universal primers M1SS and BC2_uni_R. The source study handled its data this way. For normalization, 1 million high-quality reads were randomly selected from each sample, with every read carrying a distinct molecular identifier. Reads with shared molecular identifiers were discarded instead of being binned into consensus sequences. MiTCR, with a Q25 quality threshold and the strictest error-elimination algorithm, was used for CDR3 identification, clonotype clustering and error correction. A nonparametric unseen species model with Euler transformation was used to estimate a lower bound on total TCR beta diversity. The raw public data were reprocessed by TCRdb itself: fastp quality trimming at Q25, MiXCR clonotype calling, in-frame beta chains only. Duplicate CDR3 protein sequences are folded into a single record with the most common DNA and genes. TCRdb's processing, not the authors' own work, is the source of the V and J calls. This sample lists 700,000 to 950,000 distinct CDR3 sequences; roughly 47% were detected once. The ten largest clones add up to around 20% of the sample.

The data originate from a study of blood T cells in healthy people across ages (dated by TCRdb to the mid-2010s). Background on the whole study: In model experiments, template switching captured roughly one uniquely barcoded TCR beta cDNA molecule for every two T cells. Using deep sequencing normalized with unique cDNA molecular identifiers, the study measured how TCR beta repertoire diversity changes with age. The donors were divided into four age groups: young (average 16 years), middle-aged (approximately 42), aged (around 59) and long-lived (about 80). To avoid experimental bias, donors of different ages were randomly spread across the sequencing lanes. For two donors (one aged 18 to 30 and one aged 80 or older), the study analyzed two additional independent replicas of 1 million unique cDNA reads from the same blood draw. The research as a whole found: Because donor CMV infection status was unknown, age-related changes in expanded clonotypes were potentially confounded. Observed TCR beta diversity correlated strongly with the percentage of naive T cells measured by flow cytometry. Compared with the aged group, the long-lived group had more naive CD4+ T cells, fewer expanded clones and increased TCR diversity, suggesting age selection. Estimates of total diversity based on one million sequenced T cells were considered lower bounds and underestimates. As age increased, observed TCR beta diversity per million T cells dropped in a roughly linear way, and a significant reduction was already evident by age roughly 36. Bulk unsorted PBMC profiling prevented conclusive comparison of naive and antigen-experienced compartments.

Deletion took 8 bases off V and 0 bases off J, with a span of 13 bases between the germline ends. CDR1 MDHEN and CDR2 SYDVKM are derived from the germline V gene. The CDR3 has 14 amino acids, counting the end cysteine and phenylalanine. CDR3 DNA only is kept here, 42 bases in frame from base 1. Systemically healthy Caucasian individuals from Russia, some 40 in total and aged roughly 6 to 100 years, were included as donors. Ten milliliters of peripheral blood were drawn from each donor into EDTA-treated Vacutainer tubes. Ficoll-Paque density-gradient centrifugation was used to isolate PBMCs, with at least 7 million obtained per sample. Total RNA was extracted from PBMCs with Trizol reagent, with at least 5.5 micrograms obtained per sample. The percentages of naive CD45RAhigh/CD27high T cells were determined by flow cytometry on a PBMC aliquot from every donor.

The sequenced sample was blood. The clonotype originates from a woman aged 55-75 years in good health. The V and J segments used are TRBV28 and TRBJ1-1; TRBD1 could be the D gene, as 5 bases match. CDR3 protein: CASGLGALNTEAFF. The DNA sequence is given as TGTGCCAGCGGGCTTGGGGCCCTGAACACTGAAGCTTTCTTT.